These T cell receptor beta chains were read from a single sample in a study of cytomegalovirus exposure and HLA in healthy donors. Only in-frame clones appear in the TCRdb table, and some are missing; sequencing was by immunoSEQ multiplex PCR. The data hold about 110,000 clones, with 89% observed a single time. Input material: PBMCs. The source is a woman aged 18-29 years in good health and CMV-seronegative. Both conserved end residues are part of each CDR3. Fields, in order: CDR3 length, J gene, V gene, CDR3 protein.

15	TRBJ1-2	TRBV4-1	CASSQRQGTNYGYTF
13	TRBJ2-3	TRBV11-2	CASSLGLGDSQYF
14	TRBJ1-2	TRBV19	CASSPGTGGLGYTF
16	TRBJ2-7	TRBV18	CASSTHLVDRAYEQYF
16	TRBJ2-3	TRBV6-5	CASSSTLAERTDTQYF
12	TRBJ2-7	TRBV7-9	CASSLAKGEQYF
12	TRBJ2-7	TRBV29-1	CSALTGGYEQYF
15	TRBJ2-2	TRBV5-6	CASRLGTGGTGELFF
18	TRBJ2-2	TRBV5-4	CASSPDTTSGRWNGELFF
12	TRBJ1-2	TRBV19	CASTPNDYGYTF
14	TRBJ1-2	TRBV18	CASSPRGGIYGYTF
14	TRBJ1-2	TRBV7-6	CASSLNRGGEGYTF
15	TRBJ1-1	TRBV4-3	CASSPLSGQNTEAFF
14	TRBJ2-3	TRBV6-4	CASSDLSRSDTQYF
20	TRBJ2-2	TRBV27	CASSFPSRGLAGGHTGELFF
13	TRBJ2-7	TRBV5-1	CASRRQGLYEQYF
15	TRBJ2-7	TRBV5-1	CASSLKLAGAEEQYF
13	TRBJ2-1	TRBV6-4	CASSGGANNEQFF
15	TRBJ2-1	TRBV25-1	CASVERLGRNNEQFF
16	TRBJ2-5	TRBV7-2	CASSLMYGSSPETQYF